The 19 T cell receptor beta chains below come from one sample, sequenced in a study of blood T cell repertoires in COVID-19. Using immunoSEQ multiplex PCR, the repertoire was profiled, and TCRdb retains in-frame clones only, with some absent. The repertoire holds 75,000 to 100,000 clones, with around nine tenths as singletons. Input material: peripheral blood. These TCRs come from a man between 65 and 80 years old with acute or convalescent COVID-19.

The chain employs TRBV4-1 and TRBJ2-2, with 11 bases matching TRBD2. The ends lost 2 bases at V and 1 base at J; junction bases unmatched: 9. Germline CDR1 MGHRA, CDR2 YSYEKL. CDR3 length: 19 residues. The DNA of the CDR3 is TGCGCCAGCAGCCAACCCGAGGATCTAGCGGGGGGGAACACCGGGGAGCTGTTTTTT. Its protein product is CASSQPEDLAGGNTGELFF.

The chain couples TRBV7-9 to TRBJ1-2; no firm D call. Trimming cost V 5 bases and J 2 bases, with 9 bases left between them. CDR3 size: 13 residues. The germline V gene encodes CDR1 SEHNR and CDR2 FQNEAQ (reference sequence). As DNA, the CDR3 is TGTGCCAGCAGCGCGGAGGGAAACTATGGCTACACCTTC. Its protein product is CASSAEGNYGYTF.

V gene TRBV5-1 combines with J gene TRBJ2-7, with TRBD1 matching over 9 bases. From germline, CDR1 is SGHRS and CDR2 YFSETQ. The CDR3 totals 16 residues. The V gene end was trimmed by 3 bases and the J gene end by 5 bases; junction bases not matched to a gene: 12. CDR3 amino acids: CASSSLGGTGNNEQYF. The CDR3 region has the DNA TGCGCCAGCAGCTCCCTTGGCGGGACAGGGAACAACGAGCAGTACTTC. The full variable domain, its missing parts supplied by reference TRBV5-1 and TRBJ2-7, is KAGVTQTPRYLIKTRGQQVTLSCSPISGHRSVSWYQQTPGQGLQFLFEYFSETQRNKGNFPGRFSGRQFSNSRSEMNVSTLELGDSALYLCASSSLGGTGNNEQYFGPGTRLTVT.

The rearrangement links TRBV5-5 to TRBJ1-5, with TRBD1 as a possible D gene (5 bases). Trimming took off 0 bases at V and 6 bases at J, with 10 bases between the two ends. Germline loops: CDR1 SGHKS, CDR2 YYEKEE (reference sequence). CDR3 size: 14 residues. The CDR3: CASSLGRAAQPQHF. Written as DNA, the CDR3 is TGTGCCAGCAGCTTGGGCAGGGCTGCTCAGCCCCAGCATTTT.

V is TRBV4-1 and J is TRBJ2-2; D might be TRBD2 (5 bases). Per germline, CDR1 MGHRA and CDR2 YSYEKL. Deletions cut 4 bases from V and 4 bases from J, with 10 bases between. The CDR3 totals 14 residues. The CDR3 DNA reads TGCGCCAGCAGCCTGGAGGTTCTCACCGGGGAGCTGTTTTTT. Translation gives CASSLEVLTGELFF.

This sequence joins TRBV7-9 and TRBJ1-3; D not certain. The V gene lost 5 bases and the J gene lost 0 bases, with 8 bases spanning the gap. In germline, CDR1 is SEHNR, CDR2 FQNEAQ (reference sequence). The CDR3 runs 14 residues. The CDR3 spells CASSLIDSGNTIYF. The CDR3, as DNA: TGTGCCAGCAGCCTCATAGACTCTGGAAACACCATATATTTT. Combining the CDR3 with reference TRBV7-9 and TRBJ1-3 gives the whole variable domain DTGVSQNPRHKITKRGQNVTFRCDPISEHNRLYWYRQTLGQGPEFLTYFQNEAQLEKSRLLSDRFSAERPKGSFSTLEIQRTEQGDSAMYLCASSLIDSGNTIYFGEGSWLTVV.

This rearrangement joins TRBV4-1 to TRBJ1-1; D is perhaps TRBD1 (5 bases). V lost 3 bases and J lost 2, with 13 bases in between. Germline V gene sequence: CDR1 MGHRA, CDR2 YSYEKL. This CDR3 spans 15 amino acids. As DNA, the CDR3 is TGCGCCAGCAGCCAGACACGGGACTCTAACACTGAAGCTTTCTTT. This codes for CASSQTRDSNTEAFF.

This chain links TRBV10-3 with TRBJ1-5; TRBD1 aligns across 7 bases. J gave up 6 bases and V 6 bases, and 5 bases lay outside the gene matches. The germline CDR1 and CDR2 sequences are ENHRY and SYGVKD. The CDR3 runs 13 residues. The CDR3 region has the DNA TGTGCCATCAGCACAGGGGATCGTCAGCCCCAGCATTTT. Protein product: CAISTGDRQPQHF.

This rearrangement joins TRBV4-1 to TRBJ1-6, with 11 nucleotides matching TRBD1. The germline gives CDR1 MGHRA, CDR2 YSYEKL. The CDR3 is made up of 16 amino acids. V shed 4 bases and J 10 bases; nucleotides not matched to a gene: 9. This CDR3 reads CASSPGQGAGHSPLHF. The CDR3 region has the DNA TGCGCCAGCAGCCCCGGACAGGGGGCAGGTCACTCACCCCTCCACTTT.

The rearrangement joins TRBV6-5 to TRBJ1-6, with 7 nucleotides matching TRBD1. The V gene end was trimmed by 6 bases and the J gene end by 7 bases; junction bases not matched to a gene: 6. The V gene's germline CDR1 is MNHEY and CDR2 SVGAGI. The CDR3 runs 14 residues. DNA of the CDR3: TGTGCCAGCAGCCCCCGACAGGGCAATTCACCCCTCCACTTT. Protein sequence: CASSPRQGNSPLHF.

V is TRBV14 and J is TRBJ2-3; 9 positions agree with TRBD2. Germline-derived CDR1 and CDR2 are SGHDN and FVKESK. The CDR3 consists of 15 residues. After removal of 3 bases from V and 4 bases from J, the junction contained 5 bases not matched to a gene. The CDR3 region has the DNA TGTGCCAGCAGCCAGTCGCGGGGGGGCGCAGATACGCAGTATTTT. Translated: CASSQSRGGADTQYF.

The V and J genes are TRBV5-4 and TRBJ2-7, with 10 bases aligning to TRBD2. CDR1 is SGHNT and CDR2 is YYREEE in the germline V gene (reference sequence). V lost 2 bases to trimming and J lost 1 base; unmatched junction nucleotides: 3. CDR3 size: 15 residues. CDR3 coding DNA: TGTGCCAGCAGCTTAGCGGGGGGGCCGTCCTACGAGCAGTACGTC. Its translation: CASSLAGGPSYEQYV.

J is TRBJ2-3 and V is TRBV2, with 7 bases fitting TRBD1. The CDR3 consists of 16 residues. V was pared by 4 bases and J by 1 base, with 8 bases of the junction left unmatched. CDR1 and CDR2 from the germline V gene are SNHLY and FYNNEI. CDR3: CASSARQGWGTDTQYF. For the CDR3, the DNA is TGTGCCAGCAGTGCCAGACAGGGTTGGGGCACAGATACGCAGTATTTT.

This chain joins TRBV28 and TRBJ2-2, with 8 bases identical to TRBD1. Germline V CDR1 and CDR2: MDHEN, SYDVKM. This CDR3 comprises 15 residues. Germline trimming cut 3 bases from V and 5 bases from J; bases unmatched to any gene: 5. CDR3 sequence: CASSFWQGATGELFF. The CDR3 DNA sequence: TGTGCCAGCAGTTTTTGGCAGGGGGCGACCGGGGAGCTGTTTTTT.

The CDR3 loop reads CASSLGTGTFTGELFF. The CDR3 DNA is TGCGCCAGCAGCTTGGGGACAGGGACGTTCACCGGGGAGCTGTTTTTT. The J gene is TRBJ2-2, the V gene TRBV5-1, with 8 nucleotides matching TRBD1. Germline values: CDR1 SGHRS, CDR2 YFSETQ. This CDR3 has 16 amino acids. J was trimmed by 4 bases and V by 0 bases; bases with no gene match: 5.

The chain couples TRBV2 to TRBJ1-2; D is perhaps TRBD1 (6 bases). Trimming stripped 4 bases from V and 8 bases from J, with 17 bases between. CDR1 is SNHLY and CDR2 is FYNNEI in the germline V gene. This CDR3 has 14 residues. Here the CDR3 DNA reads TGTGCCAGCAGTGTAGCGACAGGTCGAAGCGGCTACACCTTC. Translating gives CASSVATGRSGYTF.

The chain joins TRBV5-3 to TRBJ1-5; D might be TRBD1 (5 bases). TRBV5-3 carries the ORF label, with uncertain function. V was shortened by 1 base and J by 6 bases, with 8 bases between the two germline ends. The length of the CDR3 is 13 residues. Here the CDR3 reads CARSLPGFQPQHF. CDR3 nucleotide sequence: TGTGCCAGAAGCTTGCCAGGGTTTCAGCCCCAGCATTTT.

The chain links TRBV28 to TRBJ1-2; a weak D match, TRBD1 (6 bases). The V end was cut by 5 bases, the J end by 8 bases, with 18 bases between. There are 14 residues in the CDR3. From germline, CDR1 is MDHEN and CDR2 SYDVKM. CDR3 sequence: CASSRPPRTAGYTF. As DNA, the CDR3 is TGTGCCAGCAGTCGACCCCCCCGGACAGCAGGCTACACCTTC.

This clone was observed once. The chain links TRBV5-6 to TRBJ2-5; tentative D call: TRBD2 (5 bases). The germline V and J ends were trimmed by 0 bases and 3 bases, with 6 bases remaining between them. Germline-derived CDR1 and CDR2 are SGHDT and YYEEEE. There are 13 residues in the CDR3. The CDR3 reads CASSLAGKETQYF. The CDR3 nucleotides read TGTGCCAGCAGCTTGGCGGGAAAAGAGACCCAGTACTTC.